Shown below are 7 T cell receptor beta chains from a single sample sequenced in a study of cytomegalovirus exposure and HLA in healthy donors. A multiplex PCR was run with 60 Vbeta primers and 13 Jbeta primers. Method: immunoSEQ multiplex PCR; TCRdb's copy keeps in-frame clones and lacks some. The table records more than 110,000 clones, around 73% of them present only once. Sequencing was carried out using PBMCs. All receptors derive from a woman in her 40s in good health and CMV-seronegative.

This clone was picked up one time. The chain couples TRBV4-3 to TRBJ2-1; TRBD1 matches 9 bases. The CDR3 length is 17 residues. After removal of 4 bases from V and 8 bases from J, the junction contained 15 bases not matched to a gene. Germline CDR1 is LGHNA and CDR2 is YSLEER. DNA of the CDR3: TGCGCCAGCAGCCCCCTAACGACAGGGGGTCGTTCGGATGAGCAGTTCTTC. The encoded protein is CASSPLTTGGRSDEQFF.

V and J are TRBV4-2 and TRBJ1-3, with 11 bases that match TRBD1. Germline lookup yields CDR1 LGHNA and CDR2 YNFKEQ. The CDR3 length is 17 residues. V lost 1 base, J lost 2 bases, and 4 bases stayed unmatched. This chain's CDR3 is CASSQGTGGNAGNTIYF. CDR3 DNA sequence: TGTGCCAGCAGCCAAGGGACAGGGGGCAACGCTGGAAACACCATATATTTT.

The CDR3, as DNA: TGTGCCAGTAGTATAGAGACAGGTTCGGGCACCATATATTTT. Translation gives CASSIETGSGTIYF. J is TRBJ1-3 and V is TRBV19; D might be TRBD1 (6 bases). There are 14 residues in the CDR3. Germline values: CDR1 LNHDA, CDR2 SQIVND (reference sequence). V was shortened by 0 bases and J by 9 bases, with 12 bases between the two germline ends. Drawing the rest from reference TRBV19 and TRBJ1-3, the complete variable domain is DGGITQSPKYLFRKEGQNVTLSCEQNLNHDAMYWYRQDPGQGLRLIYYSQIVNDFQKGDIAEGYSVSREKKESFPLTVTSAQKNPTAFYLCASSIETGSGTIYFGEGSWLTVV.

Turning to this clone: One end of the junction does not line up with germline, which may come from a read error. The J gene is TRBJ1-2, the V gene TRBV7-9, with TRBD1 matching over 8 bases. This CDR3 has 16 amino acids. The germline V gene has CDR1 SEHNR and CDR2 FQNEAQ (reference sequence). The CDR3 DNA reads as TGTTCCAGCAGCTTACTCCGGACAGGGAAGGACTATGGCTACACCTTC. Translation gives CSSSLLRTGKDYGYTF.

This chain uses TRBV6-4 with TRBJ2-1; TRBD2 might be the D (5 bases). This CDR3 is built from 14 residues. Germline V gene data show CDR1 as MRHNA and CDR2 as SNTAGT. The V and J ends lost 2 bases and 5 bases respectively, with 10 bases between them. Written as DNA, the CDR3 is TGTGCCAGCAGTGACGGAGGCGGAAACAATGAGCAGTTCTTC. This gives the protein CASSDGGGNNEQFF.

This clone was observed once. The genes are TRBV7-9 and TRBJ1-1; no clear D. Germline CDR1 SEHNR, CDR2 FQNEAQ (reference sequence). The CDR3 consists of 13 residues. V lost 5 bases to trimming and J lost 1 base, with 8 bases between them. The CDR3 loop is CASSPSQNTEAFF. CDR3 bases: TGTGCCAGCAGCCCGAGTCAGAACACTGAAGCTTTCTTT.

The J gene is TRBJ1-1, the V gene TRBV4-1; D remains unclear. The ends were cut back, 4 bases at V and 5 bases at J, with 14 bases in the middle. There are 14 residues in the CDR3. Germline V lookup: CDR1 MGHRA, CDR2 YSYEKL. DNA for the CDR3: TGCGCCAGCAGCCTTGATGGCCAATTTACTGAAGCTTTCTTT. This sequence encodes CASSLDGQFTEAFF.